What follows are 8 T cell receptor beta chains derived from one specimen sequenced in a study of cytomegalovirus exposure and HLA in healthy donors (dated by TCRdb to about 2017). Library method: the immunoSEQ multiplex PCR assay. TCRdb took this table from immuneACCESS and kept in-frame rearrangements with V and J called. Such tables lack part of the clones; where checked against another copy, unresolved V genes explain under half of the gap, and the rest is unexplained. The sample yields about 240,000 clones; approximately 86% were counted once. Of the sample, around 1.2% falls within the top ten clones. The sequenced sample consisted of PBMCs. The receptors come from a young woman in good health and CMV-seropositive.

J is TRBJ1-5 and V is TRBV19; maybe TRBD1 (6 bases). V shed 6 bases and J shed 3 bases, with 21 bases lying between them. The CDR3 is made up of 17 amino acids. Germline values: CDR1 LNHDA, CDR2 SQIVND (reference sequence). CDR3 residues: CASSKSTGRSNNQPQHF. The CDR3 DNA follows: TGTGCCAGTAGCAAATCAACAGGGCGCTCCAACAATCAGCCCCAGCATTTT.

This clone was seen a handful of times. The V and J genes are TRBV11-2 and TRBJ1-3; no reliable D call. This CDR3 is built from 11 residues. Trimming cost V 5 bases and J 10 bases, with 9 bases left between them. In germline, CDR1 is SGHAT, CDR2 FQNNGV. The CDR3 loop reads CASSTFRTIYF. DNA of the CDR3: TGTGCCAGCAGCACCTTCAGGACCATATATTTT.

The chain recombines TRBV6-6 with TRBJ1-1, with D unclear. Between the trimmed V and J ends, which lost 5 bases and 0 bases, there was a span of 10 bases. The length of the CDR3 is 14 residues. Per germline, CDR1 MNHNY and CDR2 SVGAGI (reference sequence). This chain's CDR3 is CASSGIFMNTEAFF. Here the CDR3 DNA reads TGTGCCAGCAGTGGCATCTTCATGAACACTGAAGCTTTCTTT.

This sequence joins TRBV5-4 and TRBJ2-7; 9 nucleotides line up with TRBD1. With 3 bases clipped from V and 2 bases from J, the junction kept 3 bases outside the gene matches. This CDR3 comprises 14 residues. Germline V CDR1 and CDR2: SGHNT, YYREEE (reference sequence). CDR3 residues: CASSYGTGTYEQYF. The CDR3 bases are TGTGCCAGCAGCTACGGGACAGGGACCTACGAGCAGTACTTC.

This chain joins TRBV19 and TRBJ1-1; D is undetermined. The V end lost 0 bases, the J end lost 6 bases, and 14 bases lay between the germline ends. This CDR3 comprises 15 residues. Germline V gene data show CDR1 as LNHDA and CDR2 as SQIVND (reference sequence). The CDR3 loop is CASSIDFQVKAEAFF. As DNA, the CDR3 is TGTGCCAGTAGTATAGATTTCCAGGTTAAGGCTGAAGCTTTCTTT.

The chain employs TRBV5-4 and TRBJ2-2; the match to TRBD1 covers 8 bases. Trimming removed 5 bases from V and 5 bases from J; junction bases left unmatched: 8. CDR1 is SGHNT, CDR2 YYREEE, per germline (reference sequence). The CDR3 extends over 15 amino acids. Here the CDR3 reads CASSSDRGKTGELFF. The CDR3 DNA reads TGTGCCAGCAGTTCCGACAGGGGAAAGACCGGGGAGCTGTTTTTT. Based on the CDR3 plus reference TRBV5-4 and TRBJ2-2, the full variable domain is ETGVTQSPTHLIKTRGQQVTLRCSSQSGHNTVSWYQQALGQGPQFIFQYYREEENGRGNFPPRFSGLQFPNYSSELNVNALELDDSALYLCASSSDRGKTGELFFGEGSRLTVL.

This clone showed up just a few times. The chain carries TRBV5-1 and TRBJ2-5; 8 bases align to TRBD1. CDR3 length: 16 residues. From germline, CDR1 is SGHRS and CDR2 YFSETQ. After removal of 4 bases from V and 5 bases from J, the junction contained 13 bases not matched to a gene. The CDR3 DNA sequence: TGCGCCAGCAGCATCAGGGGGCTCTCGGCCATGGAGACCCAGTACTTC. Its translation is CASSIRGLSAMETQYF.

On this clone: Other DNA sequences within the sample encode an identical CDR3. The CDR3 reads CASSPGTGGYEQYF. CDR3 DNA: TGCGCCAGCAGCCCCGGGACAGGAGGTTACGAGCAGTACTTC. The rearrangement uses TRBV5-1 and TRBJ2-7; 8 bases match TRBD1. This CDR3 region has 14 residues. J lost 4 bases, V lost 4 bases, and 7 bases had no gene match. The germline CDR1 and CDR2 sequences are SGHRS and YFSETQ.